Presented here are 7 T cell receptor beta chains from one specimen sequenced in a study of T cells in Graves' hyperthyroidism and ophthalmopathy. RNA transcripts served as the template for amplifying TCR beta CDR3 regions. A first-round RT-PCR of the TCR CDR3 used the HTBI primer set. TCRdb redid the calling of the multiplex PCR reads with MiXCR, one entry per CDR3 protein. The sample yields over 650,000 distinct CDR3 sequences, 16% seen once. The sample consisted of blood. All receptors come from a man younger than 35 with Graves' hyperthyroidism.

This clonotype has a handful of counts. The genes are TRBV20-1 and TRBJ2-2, with D possibly matching TRBD1 (5 bases). The V and J ends lost 6 bases and 0 bases respectively, with 14 bases between them. The CDR3 is 15 residues long. Germline V gene sequence: CDR1 DFQATT, CDR2 SNEGSKA (reference sequence). CDR3 region: CSARALLPNTGELFF. The CDR3 DNA sequence: TGCAGTGCCAGGGCTCTCCTCCCGAACACCGGGGAGCTGTTTTTT.

This clonotype was counted many times. The chain has TRBV6-5 and TRBJ2-7, with 8 bases fitting TRBD2. Trimming cost V 2 bases and J 6 bases; bases outside gene matches: 12. Germline CDR1 MNHEY, CDR2 SVGAGI. This CDR3 has 16 amino acids. The CDR3 nucleotides are TGTGCCAGCAGTTACAGTAGCGGACTAGCCCGTTCCGAGCAGTACTTC. Protein: CASSYSSGLARSEQYF.

V gene TRBV9 combines with J gene TRBJ1-1; the D is unclear. V lost 3 bases, J lost 1 base, and 7 bases lay in between. Per the germline V gene, CDR1 is SGDLS and CDR2 is YYNGEE. The CDR3 has 13 amino acids. The CDR3 spells CASSGNRNTEAFF. The CDR3 nucleotides are TGTGCCAGCAGCGGGAACAGGAACACTGAAGCTTTCTTT.

This clonotype was counted only a few times. The CDR3 DNA sequence: TGTGCCAGCGTCCAGGACTACAACACCGGGGAGCTGTTTTTT. It translates to CASVQDYNTGELFF. The chain combines TRBV12-3 or TRBV12-4 with TRBJ2-2; D may be TRBD2 (6 bases). The CDR3 runs to 14 residues. The V and J ends lost 8 bases and 2 bases respectively, with 12 bases between them.

There are many counts of this clonotype. This sequence joins TRBV27 and TRBJ1-2, with D possibly matching TRBD1 (5 bases). Germline values: CDR1 MNHEY, CDR2 SMNVEV (reference sequence). Trimming stripped 4 bases from V and 6 bases from J, with 12 bases between. The CDR3 has 13 amino acids. The DNA for the CDR3 is TGTGCCAGCAGTTGGGGACCCACGGATGGCTACACCTTC. It translates to CASSWGPTDGYTF.

This clonotype was seen just once. The chain recombines TRBV7-9 with TRBJ1-6, with a weak D call TRBD1 (6 bases). CDR3 length equals 17 residues. From germline, CDR1 is SEHNR and CDR2 FQNEAQ (reference sequence). Trimming pared 6 bases from V and 5 bases from J, leaving 20 bases between. The CDR3 sequence is CASSIPPPGHNNSPLHF. The CDR3 DNA is TGTGCCAGCAGTATCCCACCTCCGGGACACAATAATTCACCCCTCCACTTT.

This clonotype was recorded at least ten times. This chain uses TRBV12-3 or TRBV12-4 with TRBJ1-1; D not resolved. This CDR3 contains 13 residues. The V end was cut by 3 bases, the J end by 7 bases, with 12 bases between. CDR3 DNA: TGTGCCAGCAGTTTTCAGAGACACCTTGAAGCTTTCTTT. Protein sequence: CASSFQRHLEAFF.